Many counts were recorded for the clone carrying this T cell receptor beta chain. The length of the CDR3 is 18 residues. V was pared by 1 base and J by 3 bases, with 10 bases of the junction left unmatched. Per germline, CDR1 SGHVS and CDR2 FQNEAQ. Unique molecular identifiers were incorporated during preparation of the TCRbeta library. In TCRdb, the PCR reads were re-called with MiXCR into one record per CDR3 protein. The sample carries a few hundred thousand distinct CDR3 sequences, 13% recorded once. The record originates from a study of T-cell reconstitution after alpha-beta-depleted transplantation in children.

V and J are TRBV7-8 and TRBJ2-1; 9 bases map to TRBD1. The sequences come from PBMCs, mostly from graft donor cells, collected 360 days after TCRalphabeta/CD19-depleted stem cell transplant. This TCR derives from a male patient younger than 18 who had a stem cell transplant for acute myeloid leukemia, so the T cells may come from the graft donor. Here the CDR3 DNA reads TGTGCCAGCAGCTTAGGGAAACCGGGACAGGGAAACTACAATGAGCAGTTCTTC. It yields the protein CASSLGKPGQGNYNEQFF.